This TCR beta chain was sequenced for a study of shared clonotypes between healthy human individuals. In regard to this clone: What it binds is unknown.

CDR3 length: 15 residues. Germline V CDR1 and CDR2: SGHNT, YENEEA. V lost 1 base and J lost 7, with 17 bases in between. Notes on the study in general: Expectations were that clonotype sharing among donors would be affected by sequencing depth. Compared with clonotypes that all four donors shared, non-shared clonotypes had lower generation probabilities.

Per sorted-subset replicate PCR, input was 200 to 250 ng DNA, representing tens of thousands of T cell genomes. Measured with immunoSEQ multiplex PCR; TCRdb has only the in-frame clones, and not every one. The sample records around 1.4 million clones, 97% to 99% being singletons. This TCR came from a man aged 30 to 39 in good health. The sample was naive CD4+ T cells sorted from blood. Stated subset: CD45RA+ positively selected. This sequence joins TRBV11-3 and TRBJ2-7; maybe TRBD1 (7 bases). This chain's CDR3 is CASSLGAGGPGEQYF. The DNA of the CDR3 is TGTGCCAGCAGCTTAGGGGCAGGGGGGCCTGGTGAGCAGTACTTC.